This TCR beta chain comes out of a study of shared clonotypes between healthy human individuals. Study-wide background: Those who served as donors were a couple of women and a few men between the ages of 18 and 49.

As for this clone: Its cognate antigen is unknown. The same CDR3 arises from other DNA sequences in this sample as well.

This CDR3 has 14 residues. Germline CDR1 and CDR2: KGHSH and LQKENI. V gave up 1 base and J gave up 0 bases, with 1 base separating them. Study results and caveats: Sampling included only blood; tissue repertoires likely differ. Represented genetic and exposure-history diversity was restricted by having few donors.

Assay used: immunoSEQ multiplex PCR; TCRdb lists only in-frame clones, some missing. The sample contains about 2 million clones, 95% of which appear only once. The specimen was naive CD4+ T cells sorted from blood. The subset here: CD45RA+ positively selected. The chain carries TRBV18 and TRBJ2-6; no reliable D call. The receptor comes from a man between 18 and 29 years old in good health. The CDR3 loop reads CASSPLSGANVLTF. The CDR3 region has the DNA TGTGCCAGCTCACCACTCTCTGGGGCCAACGTCCTGACTTTC.